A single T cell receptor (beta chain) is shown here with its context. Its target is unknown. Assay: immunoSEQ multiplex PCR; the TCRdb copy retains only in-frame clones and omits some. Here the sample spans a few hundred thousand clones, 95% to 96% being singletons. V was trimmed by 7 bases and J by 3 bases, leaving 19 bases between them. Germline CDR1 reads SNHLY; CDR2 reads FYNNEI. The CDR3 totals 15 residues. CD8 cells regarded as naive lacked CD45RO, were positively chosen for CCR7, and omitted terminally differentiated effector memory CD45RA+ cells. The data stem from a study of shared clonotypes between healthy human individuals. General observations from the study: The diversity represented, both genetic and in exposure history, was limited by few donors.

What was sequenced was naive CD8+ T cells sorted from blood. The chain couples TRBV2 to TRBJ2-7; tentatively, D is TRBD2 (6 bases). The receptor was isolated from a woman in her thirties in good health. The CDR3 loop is CASKLSSASYYEQYF. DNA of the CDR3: TGTGCCAGCAAACTATCTAGCGCCAGCTACTACGAGCAGTACTTC.